This T cell receptor (beta chain) was identified during a study of human T cells and chemical hapten exposure. There are many counts of this clonotype. From the RACE reads, TCRdb called clonotypes with MiXCR, one entry per CDR3 protein. The sample carries 350,000 to 400,000 distinct CDR3 sequences, under 6.5% recorded once. Time point denoted: patch test 2, 6 weeks after DPC sensitization. The treatment was: therapeutic diphenylcyclopropenone sensitization with weekly scalp DPC. The germline gives CDR1 MNHEY, CDR2 SVGEGT. The CDR3 extends over 16 amino acids. Trimming took 6 bases from V and 1 from J, leaving 18 bases between them.

V and J are TRBV6-2 or TRBV6-3 and TRBJ1-1, with a possible D match to TRBD1 (6 bases). The sequencing used whole blood, collected in connection with sensitization to the hapten diphenylcyclopropenone (DPC). The receptor was derived from a woman younger than 30 with alopecia areata. Some clones in this sample may be carry-over from other donors' samples. This CDR3 is CASSNILDSRNTEAFF. The DNA of the CDR3 is TGTGCCAGCAGCAATATATTGGACAGCAGGAACACTGAAGCTTTCTTT.